These 23 T cell receptor beta chains were all obtained from the same sample, sequenced in a study of blood T cell repertoires in COVID-19. Profiling relied on immunoSEQ multiplex PCR, and the TCRdb table lists in-frame clones only, not all of them. Seen here are around 70,000 clones, approximately 80% observed once, and the top ten hold around 23%. Sequencing input: peripheral blood. The receptors originated from a human donor in a cohort sampled during active COVID-19.

The chain couples TRBV28 to TRBJ1-5, with 9 bases identical to TRBD1. This CDR3 region has 17 residues. Germline V lookup: CDR1 MDHEN, CDR2 SYDVKM. J lost 7 bases, V lost 2 bases, and 12 bases had no gene match. The chain's CDR3 is CASSLDRGDRAGQPQHF. The CDR3 nucleotides are TGTGCCAGCAGTTTAGATCGAGGGGACAGGGCCGGACAGCCCCAGCATTTT.

The chain carries TRBV6-6 and TRBJ2-5, with 7 positions matching TRBD1. The ends lost 6 bases at V and 2 bases at J; junction bases unmatched: 9. The CDR3 contains 15 residues. Germline lookup yields CDR1 MNHNY and CDR2 SVGAGI (reference sequence). CDR3 amino acids: CASSHRGGSQETQYF. CDR3 DNA: TGTGCCAGCAGCCACAGAGGGGGCTCACAAGAGACCCAGTACTTC.

This chain links TRBV9 with TRBJ1-5; D is unresolved. This CDR3 region has 15 residues. V shed 0 bases and J shed 0 bases, with 7 bases lying between them. CDR1 is SGDLS and CDR2 is YYNGEE in the germline V gene. The CDR3 reads CASSVEPTSNQPQHF. DNA for the CDR3: TGTGCCAGCAGCGTAGAACCTACTAGCAATCAGCCCCAGCATTTT.

V gene TRBV5-1 combines with J gene TRBJ2-7, with TRBD1 matching 7 bases. Germline lookup yields CDR1 SGHRS and CDR2 YFSETQ. J lost 2 bases, V lost 4 bases, and 3 bases had no gene match. The CDR3 contains 13 residues. The CDR3 DNA follows: TGCGCCAGCAGCCGAGACAGGGCCTACGAGCAGTACTTC. Its protein product is CASSRDRAYEQYF.

The chain uses TRBV6-2 or TRBV6-3 and TRBJ1-2, with no clear D. This CDR3 spans 13 amino acids. V lost 4 bases, J lost 8 bases, and 14 bases lay in between. CDR1 is MNHEY and CDR2 is SVGEGT in the germline V gene. CDR3 residues: CASSSLSTGGYTF. CDR3 DNA sequence: TGTGCCAGCAGTTCGTTATCAACCGGGGGCTACACCTTC.

This chain connects TRBV19 to TRBJ2-5, with D possibly TRBD1 on 6 matching bases. Germline V gene sequence: CDR1 LNHDA, CDR2 SQIVND (reference sequence). This CDR3 comprises 15 residues. Trimming cost V 1 base and J 7 bases, with 16 bases left between them. CDR3 amino acids: CASSIGQDPRGTQYF. For the CDR3, the DNA is TGTGCCAGTAGTATAGGACAGGACCCCCGCGGGACCCAGTACTTC.

The V and J genes are TRBV2 and TRBJ1-2; 10 positions agree with TRBD1. V was clipped by 4 bases and J by 6 bases; unmatched bases: 5. CDR1 is SNHLY, CDR2 FYNNEI, per germline. The CDR3 has 14 amino acids. CDR3 sequence: CASSGRQGADGYTF. The CDR3 DNA follows: TGTGCCAGCAGTGGGAGACAGGGGGCGGATGGCTACACCTTC.

The genes are TRBV7-2 and TRBJ1-1, with a tentative D call TRBD1 (5 bases). Germline CDR1 reads SGHTA; CDR2 reads FQGNSA. This CDR3 comprises 18 residues. Trimming removed 1 base from V and 0 bases from J, with 18 bases in between. CDR3: CASSLGYGADPLNTEAFF. CDR3 nucleotides: TGTGCCAGCAGCTTAGGATATGGGGCCGACCCGCTGAACACTGAAGCTTTCTTT.

The rearrangement joins TRBV3-1 (or the pseudogene TRBV3-2) to TRBJ1-4, with TRBD1 matching 8 bases. Per germline, CDR1 LGHDT and CDR2 YNNKEL (reference sequence). The CDR3 length is 18 residues. The ends lost 4 bases at V and 4 bases at J; junction bases unmatched: 14. The CDR3 loop reads CASSRPGGTGESNEKLFF. The CDR3 region has the DNA TGTGCCAGCAGCCGCCCTGGGGGGACAGGAGAGAGTAATGAAAAACTGTTTTTT.

This clone has more than one count but fewer than ten. CDR3 nucleotide sequence: TGTGCCAGCAGTCATAGACTAGCGGGAGGGAAAGATACGCAGTATTTT. Translation: CASSHRLAGGKDTQYF. J is TRBJ2-3 and V is TRBV11-2; 14 nucleotides agree with TRBD2. V shed 6 bases, J shed 5 bases, and the junction held 7 bases outside the gene matches. Germline lookup yields CDR1 SGHAT and CDR2 FQNNGV. This CDR3 spans 16 amino acids.

This clone was seen a single time. V usage is TRBV7-2 and J usage is TRBJ2-2, with 12 positions matching TRBD2. J gave up 5 bases and V 4 bases, and 2 bases lay outside the gene matches. CDR1 SGHTA and CDR2 FQGNSA come from the germline V gene. The CDR3 sequence is 15 residues long. The CDR3 DNA follows: TGTGCCAGCAGCTCAACTAGCGGGAGGACCGGGGAGCTGTTTTTT. Its translation: CASSSTSGRTGELFF.

This sequence joins TRBV18 and TRBJ1-4; TRBD1 matches at 9 bases. V lost 4 bases to trimming and J lost 5 bases; unmatched junction nucleotides: 5. The CDR3 spans 15 residues. CDR1 and CDR2 (germline): KGHSH, LQKENI. In DNA, the CDR3 is TGTGCCAGCTCACTACCCGGGACAGGGAATGAAAAACTGTTTTTT. The encoded protein is CASSLPGTGNEKLFF.

The chain recombines TRBV28 with TRBJ1-2; 8 positions agree with TRBD1. The CDR3 contains 13 residues. Germline V gives CDR1 MDHEN, CDR2 SYDVKM. Trimming took 6 bases from V and 8 from J; bases not matched to a gene: 8. The CDR3 protein is CASSPGQGRGYTF. The CDR3, as DNA: TGTGCCAGCAGCCCCGGACAGGGAAGGGGCTACACCTTC.

The chain employs TRBV2 and TRBJ2-2; TRBD1 agrees at 8 bases. Germline loops: CDR1 SNHLY, CDR2 FYNNEI. Trimming at V came to 6 bases and at J to 3 bases, leaving 6 bases not matched to a gene. CDR3 length: 15 amino acids. The CDR3 bases are TGTGCCAGCAGCCAGACGACAGGGGACACCGGGGAGCTGTTTTTT. The encoded protein is CASSQTTGDTGELFF.

The chain links TRBV29-1 to TRBJ2-3; 13 nucleotides line up with TRBD2. Germline CDR1 reads SQVTM; CDR2 reads ANQGSEA. CDR3 size: 13 residues. Germline trimming cut 7 bases from V and 5 bases from J; bases unmatched to any gene: 3. The CDR3 sequence: CSARTSGGDTQYF. CDR3 in DNA: TGCAGCGCCCGGACTAGCGGGGGAGATACGCAGTATTTT.

The chain joins TRBV7-9 to TRBJ2-1; maybe TRBD1 (6 bases). V was trimmed by 1 base and J by 8 bases, leaving 12 bases between them. Germline CDR1 reads SEHNR; CDR2 reads FQNEAQ (reference sequence). The CDR3 runs 14 residues. DNA of the CDR3: TGTGCCAGCAGCTTAGTAGGGACACTGGATGAGCAGTTCTTC. It specifies CASSLVGTLDEQFF.

The chain joins TRBV25-1 to TRBJ2-7, with 10 bases fitting TRBD1. Germline lookup yields CDR1 MGHDK and CDR2 SYGVNS. The junction had 3 bases not matched to a gene; V was cut back by 4 bases and J by 3 bases. The CDR3 is 14 amino acids. CDR3 nucleotide sequence: TGTGCCAGCAGTGCCGACAGGGGGCTCTACGAGCAGTACTTC. Encoded protein: CASSADRGLYEQYF.

This rearrangement joins TRBV5-6 to TRBJ2-1, with D tentatively TRBD1 (6 bases). CDR1 and CDR2 (germline): SGHDT, YYEEEE. V shed 4 bases and J shed 9 bases, with 11 bases lying between them. This CDR3 is 12 amino acids long. The CDR3 bases are TGTGCCAGCAGCCCCAGGGGCGGTGAGCAGTTCTTC. Amino acids: CASSPRGGEQFF.

The gene calls are TRBV2 and TRBJ2-4; 9 nucleotides agree with TRBD1. Germline CDR1 reads SNHLY; CDR2 reads FYNNEI. The CDR3 consists of 15 residues. J gave up 9 bases and V 2 bases, and 8 bases lay outside the gene matches. The CDR3 protein is CASSEWTGEVSIQYF. The CDR3 region has the DNA TGTGCCAGCAGTGAATGGACAGGGGAGGTCAGCATTCAGTACTTC.

The gene calls are TRBV27 and TRBJ2-4; 8 bases align to TRBD2. Germline CDR1 and CDR2: MNHEY and SMNVEV (reference sequence). This CDR3 is 16 amino acids long. The ends lost 7 bases at V and 7 bases at J; junction bases unmatched: 15. CDR3 sequence reads: CASTPSWGRGGNIQYF. The CDR3 DNA follows: TGTGCCAGCACTCCCTCCTGGGGCCGGGGGGGGAACATTCAGTACTTC.

The chain couples TRBV10-1 to TRBJ2-7; 12 positions match TRBD2. The germline V gene has CDR1 WNHNN and CDR2 SYGVQD (reference sequence). V dropped 5 bases and J dropped 6; count of bases not matched to a gene: 5. The CDR3 is 14 amino acids. The chain's CDR3 is CASSPRLAGAEQYF. CDR3 bases: TGCGCCAGCAGTCCAAGACTAGCGGGGGCCGAGCAGTACTTC.

The V gene is TRBV6-9, the J gene TRBJ2-7; D is perhaps TRBD2 (5 bases). Germline V gene sequence: CDR1 MNHGY, CDR2 SVAAGI. The CDR3 consists of 13 residues. The V end was cut by 3 bases, the J end by 5 bases, with 11 bases between. DNA of the CDR3: TGTGCCAGCAGTTACTTTTTCGGGGACGAGCAGTACTTC. Translated, it gives CASSYFFGDEQYF.

This sequence joins TRBV7-2 and TRBJ2-1, with 7 bases fitting TRBD2. Unmatched junction bases numbered 12, after V lost 1 base and J lost 6 bases. The CDR3 contains 17 residues. In germline, CDR1 is SGHTA, CDR2 FQGNSA. The CDR3 DNA is TGTGCCAGCAGCTTAGGGGGGGGGACTTACTTTAGCAATGAGCAGTTCTTC. Amino acids: CASSLGGGTYFSNEQFF.